This T cell receptor beta chain derives from a study of CD8 T cells in Susac syndrome. From blood CD8+ and CD4+ T cells, TCR beta sequences were generated. Matched for age and sex, the controls were healthy donors. In contrast to the negatively isolated CD8+ and CD4+ T cells, TEMRA cells were FACS-enriched. Random hexamers served to reverse transcribe roughly 0.5 to 1 ug RNA. With immunoSEQ multiplex PCR, TCR beta CDR3 was amplified across 54 Vbeta and 13 Jbeta. TCRdb reprocessed the immunoSEQ multiplex PCR reads via MiXCR and lists one record per CDR3 protein. This table has 100,000 to 150,000 distinct CDR3 sequences, around 94% appearing once. Germline CDR1 reads LNHNV; CDR2 reads YYDKDF (reference sequence). The CDR3 totals 15 residues. The V gene lost 1 base and the J gene lost 3 bases, with 10 bases spanning the gap.

Sequenced: CD4+ T cells from PBMCs. The chain uses TRBV15 and TRBJ2-1, with D perhaps matching TRBD1 (5 bases). The TCR was taken from a human donor in good health. CDR3 sequence: CATSRAPTDYNEQFF. The CDR3, as DNA: TGTGCCACCAGCAGAGCCCCGACAGACTACAATGAGCAGTTCTTC.